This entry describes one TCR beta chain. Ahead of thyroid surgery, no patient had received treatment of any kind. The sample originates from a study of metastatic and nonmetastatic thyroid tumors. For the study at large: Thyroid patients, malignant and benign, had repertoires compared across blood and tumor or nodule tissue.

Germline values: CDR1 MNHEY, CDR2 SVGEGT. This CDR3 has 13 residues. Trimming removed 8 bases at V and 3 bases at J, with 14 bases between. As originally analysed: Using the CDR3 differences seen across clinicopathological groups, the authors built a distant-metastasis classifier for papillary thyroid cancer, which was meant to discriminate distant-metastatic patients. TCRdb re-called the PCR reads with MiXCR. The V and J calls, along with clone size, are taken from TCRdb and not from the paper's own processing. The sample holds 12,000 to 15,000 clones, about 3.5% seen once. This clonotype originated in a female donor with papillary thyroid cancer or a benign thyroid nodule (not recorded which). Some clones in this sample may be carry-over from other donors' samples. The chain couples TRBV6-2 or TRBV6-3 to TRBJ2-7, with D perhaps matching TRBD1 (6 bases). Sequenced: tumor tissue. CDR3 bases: TGTGCCAGCTTGGGGGACAACGACTACGAGCAGTACTTC. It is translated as CASLGDNDYEQYF.